Presented here are 22 T cell receptor beta chains from one specimen sequenced in a study of T cells after yellow fever vaccination. TCRdb used MiXCR to reprocess the 5' RACE reads, holding one entry per CDR3 protein. The data show approximately 550,000 distinct CDR3 sequences, 19% seen once. Sequenced here: PBMCs, sampled 15 days after the yellow fever booster vaccination. Receptor source: a young man who received the YFV17D yellow fever vaccine.

The chain has TRBV6-4 and TRBJ2-5; no clear D gene. This CDR3 spans 15 amino acids. From germline, CDR1 is MRHNA and CDR2 SNTAGT. V lost 5 bases to trimming and J lost 3 bases, with 16 bases between them. In DNA, the CDR3 is TGTGCCAGCAGTAATTATACGCAGGTGAAAGAGACCCAGTACTTC. Its protein is CASSNYTQVKETQYF.

This clonotype was observed a handful of times. The chain has TRBV20-1 and TRBJ2-3; 13 bases are shared with TRBD2. V lost 2 bases, J lost 7 bases, and 9 bases stayed unmatched. CDR1 and CDR2 (germline): DFQATT, SNEGSKA (reference sequence). The CDR3 is made up of 16 amino acids. This CDR3 is CSARTLAGGNKNTQYF. The DNA for the CDR3 is TGCAGTGCTAGAACACTAGCGGGGGGGAACAAAAATACGCAGTATTTT.

This clonotype has more than one count but fewer than ten. The chain couples TRBV9 to TRBJ1-3; TRBD1 matches at 9 bases. CDR1 is SGDLS, CDR2 YYNGEE, per germline. V lost 0 bases to trimming and J lost 3 bases; unmatched junction nucleotides: 4. CDR3 size: 16 residues. This CDR3 reads CASSVEDRGGGNTIYF. The CDR3 DNA reads as TGTGCCAGCAGCGTAGAAGACAGGGGGGGTGGAAACACCATATATTTT. Drawing the rest from reference TRBV9 and TRBJ1-3, the complete variable domain is DSGVTQTPKHLITATGQRVTLRCSPRSGDLSVYWYQQSLDQGLQFLIQYYNGEERAKGNILERFSAQQFPDLHSELNLSSLELGDSALYFCASSVEDRGGGNTIYFGEGSWLTVV.

The rearrangement uses TRBV5-1 and TRBJ2-1, with D unresolved. Trimming cost V 4 bases and J 0 bases, with 8 bases left between them. The length of the CDR3 is 14 residues. Germline V gene lookup returns CDR1 SGHRS and CDR2 YFSETQ. The CDR3 here is CASSRPDSYNEQFF. CDR3 in DNA: TGCGCCAGCAGCCGACCCGACTCCTACAATGAGCAGTTCTTC. Supplemented by reference TRBV5-1 and TRBJ2-1, the full variable domain reads KAGVTQTPRYLIKTRGQQVTLSCSPISGHRSVSWYQQTPGQGLQFLFEYFSETQRNKGNFPGRFSGRQFSNSRSEMNVSTLELGDSALYLCASSRPDSYNEQFFGPGTRLTVL.

V gene TRBV5-1 combines with J gene TRBJ2-1; TRBD1 matches at 7 bases. The CDR3 contains 15 residues. Trimming at V came to 4 bases and at J to 12 bases, leaving 16 bases not matched to a gene. Germline V CDR1 and CDR2: SGHRS, YFSETQ. Here the CDR3 DNA reads TGCGCCAGCAGCGCTAGACAGGGTAATAATGAAGCGCAGTTCTTC. Translation: CASSARQGNNEAQFF.

This clonotype was seen a handful of times. The chain recombines TRBV29-1 with TRBJ2-2; 12 bases map to TRBD2. This CDR3 has 15 residues. Per the germline V gene, CDR1 is SQVTM and CDR2 is ANQGSEA. Trimming removed 3 bases from V and 6 bases from J; junction bases left unmatched: 5. CDR3 DNA: TGCAGCGTTGATGCTAGCGGGAGGGCTTCCGGGGAGCTGTTTTTT. It encodes CSVDASGRASGELFF.

This clonotype was observed a handful of times. The J gene is TRBJ2-5, the V gene TRBV29-1, with 7 bases that match TRBD1. Germline V gives CDR1 SQVTM, CDR2 ANQGSEA. J gave up 2 bases and V 5 bases, and 2 bases lay outside the gene matches. The CDR3 consists of 12 residues. The CDR3 loop reads CSVLDRQETQYF. DNA for the CDR3: TGCAGCGTTTTGGACAGGCAAGAGACCCAGTACTTC.

V is TRBV27 and J is TRBJ1-1, with D possibly matching TRBD1 (5 bases). The V end was cut by 3 bases, the J end by 1 base, with 12 bases between. The CDR3 covers 15 residues. Germline V gene lookup returns CDR1 MNHEY and CDR2 SMNVEV (reference sequence). As DNA, the CDR3 is TGTGCCAGCAGTTTTTACCCTGGACAGAACACTGAAGCTTTCTTT. This encodes CASSFYPGQNTEAFF.

The table lists this clonotype with a few counts. V is TRBV6-5 and J is TRBJ2-7; tentatively, D is TRBD2 (6 bases). V was cut by 2 bases and J by 2 bases, with 10 bases left in between. Germline CDR1 is MNHEY and CDR2 is SVGAGI. CDR3 size: 14 residues. The CDR3 is CASSYLGGAYEQYF. CDR3 DNA sequence: TGTGCCAGCAGTTACCTCGGGGGTGCCTACGAGCAGTACTTC.

The rearrangement uses TRBV6-4 and TRBJ2-7; 7 bases fit TRBD2. V lost 3 bases to trimming and J lost 0 bases; unmatched junction nucleotides: 17. The CDR3 totals 19 residues. Germline-derived CDR1 and CDR2 are MRHNA and SNTAGT. CDR3 nucleotides: TGTGCCAGCAGTGATCGTGAGGTCGTCCCCGGGAGGAGCTCCTACGAGCAGTACTTC. It specifies CASSDREVVPGRSSYEQYF.

This clonotype occurred once. The rearrangement joins TRBV5-1 to TRBJ2-5; TRBD1 or TRBD2 may be the D gene (5 bases each). This CDR3 has 15 amino acids. Per the germline V gene, CDR1 is SGHRS and CDR2 is YFSETQ. V was trimmed by 2 bases and J by 0 bases, leaving 11 bases between them. CDR3: CASSFGDPYQETQYF. CDR3 DNA sequence: TGCGCCAGCAGCTTCGGGGACCCGTACCAAGAGACCCAGTACTTC.

The chain employs TRBV20-1 and TRBJ2-7; D unclear. Deletions cut 6 bases from V and 6 bases from J, with 21 bases between. The CDR3 has 14 residues. Germline V lookup: CDR1 DFQATT, CDR2 SNEGSKA (reference sequence). The CDR3 bases are TGCAGTGCCGCAGGCGTCGGTTCGATGGCCGAGCAGTACTTC. Protein sequence: CSAAGVGSMAEQYF.

This clonotype was observed a handful of times. V and J are TRBV7-3 and TRBJ2-1; TRBD2 aligns across 11 bases. The germline V gene encodes CDR1 SGHTA and CDR2 FQGTGA. The CDR3 sequence is 13 residues long. Germline trimming cut 4 bases from V and 15 bases from J; bases unmatched to any gene: 8. The CDR3 DNA follows: TGTGCCAGCAGCTCCGAGACTAGCGGGGCCCGGTTCTTC. Its protein product is CASSSETSGARFF.

This clonotype was seen a handful of times. CDR3 nucleotide sequence: TGTGCCAGCAGCCCACGGGCGGGGAAATCGAATGAGCAGTTCTTC. As protein: CASSPRAGKSNEQFF. V usage is TRBV4-2 and J usage is TRBJ2-1; maybe TRBD2 (6 bases). CDR3 length: 15 residues. CDR1 is LGHNA and CDR2 is YNFKEQ in the germline V gene. V lost 4 bases to trimming and J lost 7 bases, with 17 bases between them.

This clonotype was found many times. The chain has TRBV5-6 and TRBJ2-1; D not certain. V shed 4 bases and J shed 0 bases, with 14 bases lying between them. The CDR3 sequence is 16 residues long. The germline gives CDR1 SGHDT, CDR2 YYEEEE. CDR3 bases: TGTGCCAGCAGCCCCGAACGACTTCGCTCCTACAATGAGCAGTTCTTC. Its protein is CASSPERLRSYNEQFF. The entire variable domain, with the rest obtained from reference TRBV5-6 and TRBJ2-1, is as follows: DAGVTQSPTHLIKTRGQQVTLRCSPKSGHDTVSWYQQALGQGPQFIFQYYEEEERQRGNFPDRFSGHQFPNYSSELNVNALLLGDSALYLCASSPERLRSYNEQFFGPGTRLTVL.

J is TRBJ2-1 and V is TRBV19; 7 bases line up with TRBD1. The CDR3 runs to 16 residues. V shed 4 bases, J shed 0 bases, and the junction held 6 bases outside the gene matches. Germline V gives CDR1 LNHDA, CDR2 SQIVND (reference sequence). The CDR3 is CASSKPTGVSYNEQFF. CDR3 nucleotide sequence: TGTGCCAGTAGTAAACCCACAGGGGTCTCCTACAATGAGCAGTTCTTC. Based on the CDR3 plus reference TRBV19 and TRBJ2-1, the full variable domain is DGGITQSPKYLFRKEGQNVTLSCEQNLNHDAMYWYRQDPGQGLRLIYYSQIVNDFQKGDIAEGYSVSREKKESFPLTVTSAQKNPTAFYLCASSKPTGVSYNEQFFGPGTRLTVL.

This sequence joins TRBV7-2 and TRBJ2-1; TRBD1 is a possible D gene (5 bases). Germline assignment: CDR1 SGHTA and CDR2 FQGNSA. The CDR3 covers 14 residues. Trimming took 8 bases from V and 7 from J, leaving 18 bases between them. The DNA of the CDR3 is TGTGCCAGCCTTCAGGGTGGGTGGCTTAATGAGCAGTTCTTC. Translated: CASLQGGWLNEQFF.

The chain uses TRBV29-1 and TRBJ2-1, with D perhaps TRBD1 (5 bases). CDR3 length: 11 residues. CDR1 SQVTM and CDR2 ANQGSEA come from the germline V gene. Trimming took 4 bases from V and 6 from J, leaving 7 bases between them. CDR3 amino acids: CSVGQTNEQFF. CDR3 DNA: TGCAGCGTTGGACAGACCAATGAGCAGTTCTTC.

V usage is TRBV7-9 and J usage is TRBJ1-2; D uncertain. Germline V gives CDR1 SEHNR, CDR2 FQNEAQ (reference sequence). This CDR3 comprises 15 residues. The V gene lost 4 bases and the J gene lost 4 bases, with 16 bases spanning the gap. As DNA, the CDR3 is TGTGCCAGCAGCTCAGTAAGCGAGAGCGGCTATGGCTACACCTTC. Residues: CASSSVSESGYGYTF. Complete variable domain (other parts from reference TRBV7-9 and TRBJ1-2): DTGVSQNPRHKITKRGQNVTFRCDPISEHNRLYWYRQTLGQGPEFLTYFQNEAQLEKSRLLSDRFSAERPKGSFSTLEIQRTEQGDSAMYLCASSSVSESGYGYTFGSGTRLTVV.

This clonotype was found once. The J gene is TRBJ2-1, the V gene TRBV19; 10 bases align to TRBD2. The V and J ends lost 5 bases and 2 bases, in that order; junction bases with no gene match: 9. The CDR3 runs 17 residues. CDR1 and CDR2 (germline): LNHDA, SQIVND (reference sequence). CDR3 in amino acids: CASSDQLAGLTYNEQFF. The CDR3 nucleotides read TGTGCCAGTAGTGACCAACTAGCGGGATTGACCTACAATGAGCAGTTCTTC.

This clonotype was recorded at least ten times. This chain uses TRBV7-9 with TRBJ2-3, with 14 bases that match TRBD2. Losses at the gene ends were 5 bases for V and 5 bases for J; bases not matched to a gene: 3. The CDR3 consists of 15 residues. CDR1 and CDR2 (germline): SEHNR, FQNEAQ (reference sequence). The CDR3 sequence is CASSPGLAGGDTQYF. The DNA of the CDR3 is TGTGCCAGCAGCCCCGGACTAGCGGGAGGAGATACGCAGTATTTT.

The chain has TRBV20-1 and TRBJ2-1; no firm D call. The germline V gene encodes CDR1 DFQATT and CDR2 SNEGSKA (reference sequence). This CDR3 is 14 amino acids long. V was shortened by 6 bases and J by 4 bases, with 16 bases between the two germline ends. The CDR3 DNA reads as TGCAGTGCGGTCCTACTAAGGTCTTACAATGAGCAGTTCTTC. Translation: CSAVLLRSYNEQFF.